Listed here is a single T cell receptor (beta chain). In the authors' workflow: Researchers report that nucleated cell counts were estimated from reference gene primer amplification. Data came from immunoSEQ multiplex PCR; TCRdb stores just in-frame clones and leaves some out. The DNA gave D and trimming, while V, J and clone size come from that table. The data contain a few hundred thousand clones, approximately 85% of them singletons. The sample is drawn from a study of blood T cell repertoires in COVID-19. Looking at the study overall: Acute and convalescent COVID-19 specimens originated in the United States, Italy and Spain.

From germline, CDR1 is SEHNR and CDR2 FQNEAQ (reference sequence). The ends were cut back, 5 bases at V and 5 bases at J, with 10 bases in the middle. The CDR3 sequence is 13 residues long. The rearrangement joins TRBV7-9 to TRBJ1-5; D is undetermined. The source of this sequence is a woman in her 50s who had recovered from COVID-19. The sequencing sample was made of PBMCs or T cells enriched from blood (not recorded which). Here the CDR3 DNA reads TGTGCCAGCAGCCCCCTAGGAGATCAGCCCCAGCATTTT. The encoded protein is CASSPLGDQPQHF.